This paragraph covers one T cell receptor beta chain sequence. This sample was taken from a study of OX40 agonist ivuxolimab in advanced cancers. Germline assignment: CDR1 SGDLS and CDR2 YYNGEE. Trimming stripped 4 bases from V and 2 bases from J, with 12 bases between. There are 14 residues in the CDR3. Using immunoSEQ multiplex PCR, the repertoire was profiled, and TCRdb retains in-frame clones only, with some absent. The data show about 68,000 clones, roughly 84% seen once. The TCR originated in an adult with an advanced solid tumor such as melanoma, head and neck, liver or kidney cancer. J is TRBJ2-5 and V is TRBV9; no clear D. The sample consisted of CD4+ or CD8+ T cells sorted from blood, taken in a trial of the OX40 agonist ivuxolimab. CDR3 amino acids: CASSLDPAQETQYF. The CDR3 region has the DNA TGTGCCAGCAGCCTTGATCCAGCTCAAGAGACCCAGTACTTC.